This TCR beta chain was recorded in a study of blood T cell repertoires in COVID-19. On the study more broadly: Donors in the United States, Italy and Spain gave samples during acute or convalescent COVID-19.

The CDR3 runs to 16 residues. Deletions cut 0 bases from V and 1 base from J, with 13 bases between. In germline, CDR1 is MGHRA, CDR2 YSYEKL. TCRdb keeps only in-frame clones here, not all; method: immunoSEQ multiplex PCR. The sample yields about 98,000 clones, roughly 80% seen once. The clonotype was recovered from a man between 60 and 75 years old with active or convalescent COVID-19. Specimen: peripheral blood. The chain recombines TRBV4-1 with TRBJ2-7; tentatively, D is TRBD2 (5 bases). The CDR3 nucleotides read TGCGCCAGCAGCCAAGATATTACACTAGGGTCCTACGAGCAGTACTTC. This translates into CASSQDITLGSYEQYF.